Listed below are T cell receptor beta chains from one sample, sequenced in a study of cytomegalovirus exposure and HLA in healthy donors. The assay was immunoSEQ multiplex PCR, and TCRdb's table has in-frame clones only and misses some. The data contain about 140,000 clones, roughly 78% of them singletons. The specimen was PBMCs. These receptors were taken from a man aged 25-45 years in good health and CMV-seronegative. The CDR3 runs from the conserved cysteine through the conserved F or W. Each record gives: V gene, CDR3 length, D gene, clone size, J gene, CDR3 protein, CDR3 DNA. The D gene is left open where the match is weak. Some rows mark clone size as missing; the rest say once, few, many or name a class of expanded clone.

TRBV7-6	17	TRBD1	-	TRBJ1-2	CASSPPLGQGANYGYTF	TGTGCCAGCAGCCCTCCTTTAGGACAGGGGGCAAACTATGGCTACACCTTC
TRBV27	16	TRBD1	-	TRBJ1-2	CASMKGQGSGNYGYTF	TGTGCCAGCATGAAGGGACAGGGATCGGGGAACTATGGCTACACCTTC
TRBV29-1	14	-	-	TRBJ1-1	CSVALEIPNTEAFF	TGCAGCGTCGCCTTAGAGATCCCGAACACTGAAGCTTTCTTT
TRBV9	14	TRBD2	-	TRBJ2-4	CASSPGTSGNIQYF	TGTGCCAGCAGCCCGGGGACTAGCGGAAACATTCAGTACTTC
TRBV5-8	15	TRBD1	-	TRBJ1-2	CASSQRTGGYYGYTF	TGTGCCAGCAGCCAAAGGACAGGGGGGTACTATGGCTACACCTTC
TRBV13	17	TRBD1	-	TRBJ2-3	CASSSGQGGAHTDTQYF	TGTGCCAGCAGCTCCGGACAGGGTGGGGCCCACACAGATACGCAGTATTTT
TRBV4-1	19	TRBD2	-	TRBJ2-2	CASSQVLSREGGNTGELFF	TGCGCCAGCAGCCAAGTTCTTTCGCGGGAGGGAGGGAACACCGGGGAGCTGTTTTTT
TRBV7-3	16	TRBD1	-	TRBJ2-3	CASSLSPGQGTDTQYF	TGTGCCAGCAGCTTATCCCCGGGACAGGGGACGGATACGCAGTATTTT
TRBV27	16	TRBD1	-	TRBJ1-2	CASSLGQGAQYYGYTF	TGTGCCAGCAGTTTGGGACAGGGGGCGCAATACTATGGCTACACCTTC
TRBV10-2	20	TRBD2	-	TRBJ2-1	CASSDTPLAGARSSYNEQFF	TGCGCCAGCAGTGATACGCCACTAGCGGGAGCTCGTAGCTCCTACAATGAGCAGTTCTTC
TRBV4-1	16	TRBD2	-	TRBJ2-3	CASSQEAGGGTDTQYF	TGCGCCAGCAGCCAAGAAGCGGGGGGGGGCACAGATACGCAGTATTTT
TRBV12-5	15	TRBD1	-	TRBJ1-5	CASGPGQGNHQPQHF	TGTGCTAGTGGCCCGGGACAGGGGAACCATCAGCCCCAGCATTTT
TRBV5-5	14	-	-	TRBJ2-7	CASSFPPPAGEQYF	TGTGCCAGCAGCTTCCCCCCTCCGGCAGGCGAGCAGTACTTC
TRBV28	12	-	-	TRBJ1-2	CASQDTNYGYTF	TGTGCCAGCCAAGACACTAACTATGGCTACACCTTC
TRBV25-1	13	TRBD1	-	TRBJ2-4	CASSLTGQVIQYF	TGTGCCAGCAGCCTCACCGGACAGGTCATTCAGTACTTC
TRBV29-1	16	-	few	TRBJ2-3	CSVEDRLVVTTDTQYF	TGCAGCGTTGAAGATCGCCTAGTCGTAACCACAGATACGCAGTATTTT
TRBV5-6	15	-	-	TRBJ2-7	CASSSQGVAHGEQYF	TGTGCCAGCAGCTCACAGGGAGTTGCCCATGGCGAGCAGTACTTC
TRBV15	18	TRBD1	-	TRBJ1-2	CATSRGLRQGWSTYGYTF	TGTGCCACCAGCAGAGGACTCCGACAGGGGTGGTCGACCTATGGCTACACCTTC
TRBV20-1	10	-	-	TRBJ2-5	CSATGETQYF	TGCAGTGCTACAGGCGAGACCCAGTACTTC
TRBV7-8	14	-	few	TRBJ1-6	CASSLAGVNSPLHF	TGTGCCAGCAGCTTAGCAGGGGTTAATTCACCCCTCCACTTT
TRBV6-1	14	-	-	TRBJ1-4	CASSETGYHEKLFF	TGTGCCAGCAGTGAAACAGGGTATCATGAAAAACTGTTTTTT
TRBV28	14	-	-	TRBJ1-4	CASGTPQGGEKLFF	TGTGCCAGCGGAACCCCGCAGGGAGGTGAAAAACTGTTTTTT
TRBV4-1	15	-	-	TRBJ2-7	CASSHLEEGPYEQYF	TGCGCCAGCAGCCACCTCGAGGAGGGGCCCTACGAGCAGTACTTC
TRBV19	14	TRBD1	-	TRBJ1-1	CASSIRGQGAEAFF	TGTGCCAGTAGTATTAGGGGACAGGGAGCTGAAGCTTTCTTT
TRBV7-2	16	TRBD2	-	TRBJ2-5	CASSLEARAGGRTQYF	TGTGCCAGCAGCTTGGAGGCGCGGGCGGGGGGTAGGACCCAGTACTTC
TRBV30	16	TRBD2	-	TRBJ2-2	CAWSVGGRGRTGELFF	TGTGCCTGGAGTGTTGGCGGGAGGGGGCGAACCGGGGAGCTGTTTTTT
TRBV7-3	14	-	-	TRBJ2-3	CASREQPSTDTQYF	TGTGCCAGCCGTGAGCAACCATCCACAGATACGCAGTATTTT
TRBV15	20	-	-	TRBJ2-7	CATSRDRLSKTAPSSYEQYF	TGTGCCACCAGCAGAGATCGACTGTCTAAGACGGCTCCAAGCTCCTACGAGCAGTACTTC
TRBV6-7	16	-	-	TRBJ2-4	CASSPTFRTVKNIQYF	TGTGCCAGCAGTCCTACTTTCAGGACAGTCAAAAACATTCAGTACTTC
TRBV5-1	18	-	once	TRBJ2-2	CASSLDLDSYTNTGELFF	TGCGCCAGCAGCTTGGACCTGGACAGCTATACGAACACCGGGGAGCTGTTTTTT
TRBV5-6	17	-	-	TRBJ2-7	CASSSDSQVLYRYEQYF	TGTGCCAGCAGCTCGGACAGCCAGGTGCTTTACCGGTACGAGCAGTACTTC
TRBV7-9	16	-	-	TRBJ1-4	CASSSSRGGLGEKLFF	TGTGCCAGCAGCTCATCGCGGGGGGGACTGGGTGAAAAACTGTTTTTT
TRBV5-1	15	TRBD2	-	TRBJ2-7	CASSLGLARSYEQYF	TGCGCCAGCAGCTTAGGACTAGCGAGGTCCTACGAGCAGTACTTC
TRBV13	14	-	-	TRBJ1-1	CASSPPDRNTEAFF	TGTGCCAGCAGTCCTCCCGACAGGAACACTGAAGCTTTCTTT
TRBV5-5	14	TRBD1	once	TRBJ2-7	CASSSIDRGYEQYF	TGTGCCAGCAGCTCAATTGACAGGGGCTACGAGCAGTACTTC
TRBV28	13	-	-	TRBJ1-1	CASSTQGLTEAFF	TGTGCCAGCAGTACTCAGGGGCTCACTGAAGCTTTCTTT
TRBV5-1	15	-	-	TRBJ1-5	CASSPDTYSNQPQHF	TGCGCCAGCAGTCCGGACACCTATAGCAATCAGCCCCAGCATTTT